The clone carrying this T cell receptor (beta chain) has only a few counts. Participants were aged about 18 to 95 years, lived in about two dozen US areas, and enrolled virtually. Donors of Cohort 3 who recovered were those that had two negative PCRs, clearance, or symptom resolution. Profiled with immunoSEQ multiplex PCR; TCRdb holds only in-frame clones, not every one. This sample has over 350,000 clones; about 86% occur once, and the top ten carry 10%. The CDR3 covers 13 residues. V was shortened by 3 bases and J by 3 bases, with 8 bases between the two germline ends. The sample is drawn from a study of blood T cell repertoires in COVID-19. Across the whole study: Sources were T cells, B-cell-depleted T cells, or PBMCs; the material itself was cDNA or gDNA.

Sequencing was carried out using PBMCs or T cells enriched from blood (not recorded which). The sequence was collected from a woman aged 50 to 60 who had recovered from COVID-19. The genes are TRBV12-3 or TRBV12-4 and TRBJ1-2; D gene ambiguous. The CDR3 loop reads CASSFDSHYGYTF. The CDR3 nucleotides read TGTGCCAGCAGTTTCGACTCACACTATGGCTACACCTTC.